This TCR beta chain came from a study of blood T cells in healthy people across ages. Study details: T cells yielded about one barcoded beta molecule per two cells through template switching.

Donors each provided about 9.5 milliliters of peripheral blood. Extraction of total RNA produced a minimum of 6 micrograms from each sample. This clonotype was recorded a few times. The CDR3 has 13 residues. Germline V gene lookup returns CDR1 SGHRS and CDR2 YFSETQ. Trimming stripped 2 bases from V and 12 bases from J, with 15 bases between. A J-beta primer mix and a sample-barcoded 5' primer were used in a second PCR of about 6 to 12 cycles. All cDNA molecules were each tagged by a template-switch adaptor with 12 random nucleotides. TCRdb recomputed calls from the 5' RACE reads with MiXCR, one row per CDR3 protein. Here the sample spans 1.5 million to 2 million distinct CDR3 sequences, under 30% being singletons.

The sequenced material came from blood. The TCR originated in a woman aged 25 to 45 in good health. The rearrangement links TRBV5-1 to TRBJ2-1, with a weak D call TRBD2 (6 bases). The DNA of the CDR3 is TGCGCCAGCAGCTTACCCTCTAGCGCTGGGCAGTTCTTC. Its protein product is CASSLPSSAGQFF.